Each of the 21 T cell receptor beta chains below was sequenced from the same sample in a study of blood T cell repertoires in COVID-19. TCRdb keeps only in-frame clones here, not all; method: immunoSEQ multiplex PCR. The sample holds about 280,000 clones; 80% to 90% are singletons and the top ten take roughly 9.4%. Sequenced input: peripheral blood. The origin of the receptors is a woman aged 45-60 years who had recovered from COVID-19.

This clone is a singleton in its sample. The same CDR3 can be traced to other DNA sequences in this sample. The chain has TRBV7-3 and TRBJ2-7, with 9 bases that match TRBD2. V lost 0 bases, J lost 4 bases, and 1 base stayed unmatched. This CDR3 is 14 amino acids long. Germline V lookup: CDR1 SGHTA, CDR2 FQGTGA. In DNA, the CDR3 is TGTGCCAGCAGCTTAACTAGCGGGAGTTACGAGCAGTACTTC. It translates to CASSLTSGSYEQYF.

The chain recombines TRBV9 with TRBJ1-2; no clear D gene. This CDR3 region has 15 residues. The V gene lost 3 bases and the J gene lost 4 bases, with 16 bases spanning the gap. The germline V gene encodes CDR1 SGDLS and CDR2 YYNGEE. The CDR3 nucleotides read TGTGCCAGCAGCGCCGGAGGTACGGTTATCTATGGCTACACCTTC. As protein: CASSAGGTVIYGYTF.

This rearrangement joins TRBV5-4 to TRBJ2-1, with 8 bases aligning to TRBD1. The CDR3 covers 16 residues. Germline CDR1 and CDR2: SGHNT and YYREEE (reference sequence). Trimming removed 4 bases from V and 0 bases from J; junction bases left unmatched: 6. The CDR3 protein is CASSLQGVISYNEQFF. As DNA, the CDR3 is TGTGCCAGCAGCCTACAGGGGGTGATCTCCTACAATGAGCAGTTCTTC.

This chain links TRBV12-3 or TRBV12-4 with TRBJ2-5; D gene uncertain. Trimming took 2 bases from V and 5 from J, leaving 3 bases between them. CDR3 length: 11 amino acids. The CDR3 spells CASSLRETQYF. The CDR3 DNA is TGTGCCAGCAGTTTACGGGAGACCCAGTACTTC.

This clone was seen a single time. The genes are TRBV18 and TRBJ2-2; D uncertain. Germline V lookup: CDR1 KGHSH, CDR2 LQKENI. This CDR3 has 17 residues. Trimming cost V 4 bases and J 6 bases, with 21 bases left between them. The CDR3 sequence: CASSLQQNVVTSGELFF. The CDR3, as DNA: TGTGCCAGCTCACTCCAACAGAACGTCGTCACCTCCGGGGAGCTGTTTTTT.

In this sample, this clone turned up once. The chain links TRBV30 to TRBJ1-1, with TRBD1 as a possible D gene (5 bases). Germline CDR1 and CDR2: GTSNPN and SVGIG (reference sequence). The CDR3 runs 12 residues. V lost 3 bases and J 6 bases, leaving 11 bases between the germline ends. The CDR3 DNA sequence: TGTGCCTGGAGAGGGGTGACGGCTGAAGCTTTCTTT. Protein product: CAWRGVTAEAFF.

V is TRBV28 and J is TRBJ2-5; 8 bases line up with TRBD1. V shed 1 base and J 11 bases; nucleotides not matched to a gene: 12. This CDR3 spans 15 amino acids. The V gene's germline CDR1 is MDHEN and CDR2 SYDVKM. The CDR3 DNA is TGTGCCAGCAGTTTATCAGTCGGGACAGGTATTATTCAGTACTTC. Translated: CASSLSVGTGIIQYF.

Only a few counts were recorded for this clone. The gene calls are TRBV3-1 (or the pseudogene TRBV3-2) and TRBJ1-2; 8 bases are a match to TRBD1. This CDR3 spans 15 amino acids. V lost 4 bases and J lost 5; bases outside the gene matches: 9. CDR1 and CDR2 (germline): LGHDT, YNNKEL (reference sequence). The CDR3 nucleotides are TGTGCCAGCAGCCGAGAAGGACAGGGCGCTTATGGCTACACCTTC. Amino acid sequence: CASSREGQGAYGYTF.

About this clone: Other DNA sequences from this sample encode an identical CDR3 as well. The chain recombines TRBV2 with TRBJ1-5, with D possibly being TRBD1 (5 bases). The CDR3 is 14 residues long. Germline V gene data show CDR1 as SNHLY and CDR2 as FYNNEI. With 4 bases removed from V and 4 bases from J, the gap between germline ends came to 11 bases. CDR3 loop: CASSGTGGNQPQHF. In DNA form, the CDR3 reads TGTGCCAGCAGTGGTACAGGAGGGAATCAGCCCCAGCATTTT.

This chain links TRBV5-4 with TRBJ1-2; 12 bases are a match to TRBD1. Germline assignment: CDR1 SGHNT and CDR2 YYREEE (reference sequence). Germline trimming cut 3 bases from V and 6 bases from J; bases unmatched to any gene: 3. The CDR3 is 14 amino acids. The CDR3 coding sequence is TGTGCCAGCAGCTGGGGACAGGGGGCTGATGGCTACACCTTC. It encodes CASSWGQGADGYTF.

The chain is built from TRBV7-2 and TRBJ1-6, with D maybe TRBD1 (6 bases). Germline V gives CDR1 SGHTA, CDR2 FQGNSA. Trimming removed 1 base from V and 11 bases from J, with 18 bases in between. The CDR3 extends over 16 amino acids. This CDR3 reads CASSLGGHPSMAPLHF. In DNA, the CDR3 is TGTGCCAGCAGCTTAGGGGGACACCCCTCAATGGCACCCCTCCACTTT.

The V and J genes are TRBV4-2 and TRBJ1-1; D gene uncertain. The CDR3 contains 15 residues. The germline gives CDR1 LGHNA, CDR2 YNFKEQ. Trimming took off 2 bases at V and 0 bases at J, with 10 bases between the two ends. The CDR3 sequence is CASSQNTEMNTEAFF. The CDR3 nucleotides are TGTGCCAGCAGCCAAAATACTGAAATGAACACTGAAGCTTTCTTT.

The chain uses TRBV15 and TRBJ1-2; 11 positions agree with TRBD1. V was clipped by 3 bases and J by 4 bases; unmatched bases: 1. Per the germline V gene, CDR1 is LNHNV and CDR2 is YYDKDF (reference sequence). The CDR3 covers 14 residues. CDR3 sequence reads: CATSSGQGAYGYTF. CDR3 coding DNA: TGTGCCACCAGCAGCGGACAGGGGGCCTATGGCTACACCTTC. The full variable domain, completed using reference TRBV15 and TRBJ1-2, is DAMVIQNPRYQVTQFGKPVTLSCSQTLNHNVMYWYQQKSSQAPKLLFHYYDKDFNNEADTPDNFQSRRPNTSFCFLDIRSPGLGDTAMYLCATSSGQGAYGYTFGSGTRLTVV.

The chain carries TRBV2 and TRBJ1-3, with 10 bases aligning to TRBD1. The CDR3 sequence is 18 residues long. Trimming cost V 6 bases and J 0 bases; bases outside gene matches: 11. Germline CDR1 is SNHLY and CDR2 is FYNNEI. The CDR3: CASRLTGQGTSSGNTIYF. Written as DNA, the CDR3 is TGTGCCAGCAGACTGACGGGACAGGGGACGAGCTCTGGAAACACCATATATTTT.

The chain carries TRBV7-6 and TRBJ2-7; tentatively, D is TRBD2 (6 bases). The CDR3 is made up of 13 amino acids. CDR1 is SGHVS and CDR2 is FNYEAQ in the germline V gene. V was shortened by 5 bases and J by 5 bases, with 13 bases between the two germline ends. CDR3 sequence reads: CASSPVGGNEQYF. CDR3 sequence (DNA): TGTGCCAGCAGCCCAGTGGGAGGCAACGAGCAGTACTTC.

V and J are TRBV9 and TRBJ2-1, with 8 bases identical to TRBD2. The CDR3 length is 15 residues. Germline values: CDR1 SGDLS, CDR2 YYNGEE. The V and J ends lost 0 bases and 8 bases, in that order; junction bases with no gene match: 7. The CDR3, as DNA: TGTGCCAGCAGCGTAGCGACGGGAGGGCCCCATGAGCAGTTCTTC. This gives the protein CASSVATGGPHEQFF.

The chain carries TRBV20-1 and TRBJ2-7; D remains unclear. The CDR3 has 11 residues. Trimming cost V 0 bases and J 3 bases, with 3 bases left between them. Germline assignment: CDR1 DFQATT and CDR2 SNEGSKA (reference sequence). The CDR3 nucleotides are TGCAGTGCTAGAGATTACTACGAGCAGTACTTC. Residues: CSARDYYEQYF.

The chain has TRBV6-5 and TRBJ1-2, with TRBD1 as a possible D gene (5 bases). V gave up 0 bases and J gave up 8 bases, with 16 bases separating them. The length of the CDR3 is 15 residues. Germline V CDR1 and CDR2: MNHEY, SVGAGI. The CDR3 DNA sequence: TGTGCCAGCAGTTACTCGAAACCAGGGAGGGGCGGCTACACCTTC. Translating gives CASSYSKPGRGGYTF.

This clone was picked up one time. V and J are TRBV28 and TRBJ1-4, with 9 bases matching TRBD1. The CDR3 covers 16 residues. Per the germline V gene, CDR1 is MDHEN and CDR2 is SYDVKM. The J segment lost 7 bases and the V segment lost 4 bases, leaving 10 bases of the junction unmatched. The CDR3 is CASSSGGQGPFEKLFF. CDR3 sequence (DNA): TGTGCCAGCAGTTCGGGGGGACAGGGACCGTTTGAAAAACTGTTTTTT.

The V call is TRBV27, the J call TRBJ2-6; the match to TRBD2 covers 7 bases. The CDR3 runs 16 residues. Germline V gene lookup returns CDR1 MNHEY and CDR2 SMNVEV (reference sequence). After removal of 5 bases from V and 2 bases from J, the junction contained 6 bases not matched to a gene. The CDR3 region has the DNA TGTGCCAGCAGTCCCCTTGGGGGGGCTGGGGCCAACGTCCTGACTTTC. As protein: CASSPLGGAGANVLTF.

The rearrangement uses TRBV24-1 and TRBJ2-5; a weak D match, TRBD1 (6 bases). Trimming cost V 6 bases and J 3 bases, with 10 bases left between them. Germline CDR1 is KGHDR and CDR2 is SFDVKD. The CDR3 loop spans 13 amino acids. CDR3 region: CATSTAGEETQYF. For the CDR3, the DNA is TGTGCCACCAGTACAGCAGGGGAAGAGACCCAGTACTTC.